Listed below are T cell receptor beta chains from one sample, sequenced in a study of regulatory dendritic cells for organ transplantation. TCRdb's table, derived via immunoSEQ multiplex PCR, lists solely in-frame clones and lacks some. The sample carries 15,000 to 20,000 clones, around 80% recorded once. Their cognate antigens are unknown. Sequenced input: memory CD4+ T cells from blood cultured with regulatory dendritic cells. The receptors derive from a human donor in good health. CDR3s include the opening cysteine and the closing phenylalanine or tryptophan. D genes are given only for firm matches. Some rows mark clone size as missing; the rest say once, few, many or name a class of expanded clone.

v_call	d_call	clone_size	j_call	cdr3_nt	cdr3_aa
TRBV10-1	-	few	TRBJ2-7	TGCGCCAGCAGTCCGGGGACAAGCTACGAGCAGTACTTC	CASSPGTSYEQYF
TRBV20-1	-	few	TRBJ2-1	TGCAGTGCTAGACCCCCACCTGAGCAGTTCTTC	CSARPPPEQFF
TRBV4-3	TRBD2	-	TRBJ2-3	TGCGCCAGCAGCCACATCCCACAGCCTAGCGGGGGGAACACAGATACGCAGTATTTT	CASSHIPQPSGGNTDTQYF
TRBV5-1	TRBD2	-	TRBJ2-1	TGCGCCAGCAGCTTAAGCCCTAGCGGGAGTTACGGCAATGAGCAGTTCTTC	CASSLSPSGSYGNEQFF
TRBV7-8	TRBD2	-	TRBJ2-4	TGTGCCAGCACGGCGGGGGGACGCCAAAACATTCAGTACTTC	CASTAGGRQNIQYF
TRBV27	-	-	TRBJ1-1	TGTGCCAGCAGTCCCTATACCGGGACGGGGACTGAAGCTTTCTTT	CASSPYTGTGTEAFF
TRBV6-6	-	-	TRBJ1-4	TGTGCCAGCAGGACCCTGGAGGGACTGTTTTTT	CASRTLEGLFF
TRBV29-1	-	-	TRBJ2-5	TGCAGCGAACTGGCCCTTGAGACCCAGTACTTC	CSELALETQYF
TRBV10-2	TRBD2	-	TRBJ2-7	TGCGCCAGCAGCGCGGGAGGGGCAGGGTCCTACGAGCAGTACTTC	CASSAGGAGSYEQYF
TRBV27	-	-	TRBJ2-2	TGTGCCAGCAGGAGACCCCCCGGGGAGCTGTTTTTT	CASRRPPGELFF
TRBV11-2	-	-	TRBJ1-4	TGTGCCAGCAGCTTAGGTCCGCTAAGTGAAAAACTGTTTTTT	CASSLGPLSEKLFF
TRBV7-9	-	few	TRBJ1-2	TGTGCCAGCAGCCCCATAGCTAACTATGGCTACACCTTC	CASSPIANYGYTF